These 22 T cell receptor beta chains originate from one sample sequenced in a study of prognosis after radiotherapy for stage I lung cancer. Template was genomic DNA; TCR beta CDR3 amplified in two multiplex PCR rounds. Amplification during the initial PCR round employed primers specific to each TRBV and TRBJ gene. From the multiplex PCR reads, TCRdb called clonotypes with MiXCR, one entry per CDR3 protein. Found here are about 51,000 distinct CDR3 sequences, 30% to 35% of them singletons; the top ten hold approximately 9%. Sequences were derived from PBMCs, sampled before or after stereotactic body radiation therapy (not recorded which). All receptors come from a donor aged 50 or older with non-small cell lung cancer.

This clonotype was counted at least ten times. The V and J genes are TRBV18 and TRBJ2-1, with 8 bases aligning to TRBD1. The junction had 2 bases not matched to a gene; V was cut back by 1 base and J by 6 bases. This CDR3 has 14 residues. The germline gives CDR1 KGHSH, CDR2 LQKENI. The CDR3 DNA sequence: TGTGCCAGCTCACCACGACAGGGGAGCAATGAGCAGTTCTTC. Residues: CASSPRQGSNEQFF.

This clonotype was counted many times. The chain carries TRBV3-1 and TRBJ1-1; a weak D match, TRBD1 (5 bases). CDR3 length: 12 residues. Germline assignment: CDR1 LGHDT and CDR2 YNNKEL (reference sequence). The V end lost 3 bases, the J end lost 8 bases, and 10 bases lay between the germline ends. The CDR3 sequence: CASSQTRVEAFF. CDR3 DNA: TGTGCCAGCAGCCAGACCAGGGTCGAAGCTTTCTTT.

This clonotype appeared many times. V usage is TRBV12-3 or TRBV12-4 and J usage is TRBJ2-5; 7 bases line up with TRBD1. V was pared by 5 bases and J by 8 bases, with 8 bases of the junction left unmatched. CDR3 length: 13 amino acids. The CDR3 DNA sequence: TGTGCCAGCAGTCCCCGACAGGGTGGAACCCAGTACTTC. Translated, it gives CASSPRQGGTQYF.

Concerning this clonotype itself: A much larger clone is a single base away; this may be a read error. The V call is TRBV6-1, the J call TRBJ1-5; D not resolved. Germline loops: CDR1 MNHNS, CDR2 SASEGT. The CDR3 is made up of 14 amino acids. The CDR3 spells CASSGRSRNHPQHF. The DNA for the CDR3 is TGTGCCAGCTCGGGCAGAAGTCGCAATCATCCCCAGCATTTT.

DNA for the CDR3: TGCAGTGCCCCCCGGGACAGGGGTGAGACCCAGTACTTC. It specifies CSAPRDRGETQYF. This chain links TRBV20-1 with TRBJ2-5, with 10 bases identical to TRBD1. The CDR3 extends over 13 amino acids. Germline CDR1 and CDR2: DFQATT and SNEGSKA (reference sequence). V lost 6 bases and J lost 5; bases outside the gene matches: 6.

Details on this clonotype: This may be a read error, as it is one base from a much larger clone. This sequence joins TRBV14 and TRBJ2-2; D remains ambiguous. The CDR3 runs to 13 residues. V was pared by 7 bases and J by 1 base, with 7 bases between. Per germline, CDR1 SGHDN and CDR2 FVKESK. CDR3 sequence (DNA): TGTGCCAGCATCGACCAGAACACCGGGGAGCTGTTTTTT. Its translation is CASIDQNTGELFF.

At least ten counts were recorded for this clonotype. The chain has TRBV18 and TRBJ1-4; D remains unclear. V was shortened by 2 bases and J by 8 bases, with 9 bases between the two germline ends. The CDR3 contains 13 residues. CDR1 is KGHSH and CDR2 is LQKENI in the germline V gene. The CDR3 DNA is TGTGCCAGCTCACCAACATTGAACGAAAAACTGTTTTTT. It translates to CASSPTLNEKLFF.

As to this clonotype: A far larger clone is only one base removed, so a read error is likely. V gene TRBV6-4 combines with J gene TRBJ2-7; D perhaps matches TRBD2 (6 bases). This CDR3 is 13 amino acids long. Germline V gene sequence: CDR1 MRHNA, CDR2 SNTAGT. The CDR3 sequence: CASGGGGARERYF. For the CDR3, the DNA is TGTGCCAGCGGAGGCGGAGGGGCGCGCGAGCGGTACTTC.

This chain uses TRBV6-2 or TRBV6-3 with TRBJ1-6, with 9 bases that match TRBD1. Germline V lookup: CDR1 MNHEY, CDR2 SVGEGT. The ends lost 6 bases at V and 10 bases at J; junction bases unmatched: 7. The CDR3 runs to 14 residues. The CDR3 sequence is CASSPGQGRSPLHF. In nucleotides, the CDR3 is TGTGCCAGCAGCCCCGGACAGGGGAGGTCACCCCTCCACTTT.

The sample holds many counts of this clonotype. The rearrangement uses TRBV5-1 and TRBJ2-7; D is perhaps TRBD2 (6 bases). Trimming pared 4 bases from V and 0 bases from J, leaving 11 bases between. Germline V lookup: CDR1 SGHRS, CDR2 YFSETQ. The CDR3 spans 14 residues. CDR3 sequence (DNA): TGCGCCAGCAGCCTTCCGACTAGCTCCTACGAGCAGTACTTC. Amino acid sequence: CASSLPTSSYEQYF. The complete variable domain, with remaining parts taken from reference TRBV5-1 and TRBJ2-7, reads KAGVTQTPRYLIKTRGQQVTLSCSPISGHRSVSWYQQTPGQGLQFLFEYFSETQRNKGNFPGRFSGRQFSNSRSEMNVSTLELGDSALYLCASSLPTSSYEQYFGPGTRLTVT.

This clonotype showed up just a few times. A far bigger clonotype differs at one base, so this is likely a read error. The CDR3 loop reads CASSSRGISGNTIYF. The CDR3 coding sequence is TGTGCCAGCAGTTCAAGAGGGATCTCTGGAAACACCATATATTTT. The chain has TRBV6-2 or TRBV6-3 and TRBJ1-3; D gene unclear. The length of the CDR3 is 15 residues. From germline, CDR1 is MNHEY and CDR2 SVGEGT. The V gene lost 4 bases and the J gene lost 0 bases, with 10 bases spanning the gap.

As regards this clonotype: A far larger clone is one nucleotide away, so this likely arose from a read error. The chain carries TRBV6-9 and TRBJ1-1, with D uncertain. The CDR3 is made up of 14 amino acids. Trimming took off 8 bases at V and 4 bases at J, with 17 bases between the two ends. From germline, CDR1 is MNHGY and CDR2 SVAAGI. Here the CDR3 DNA reads TGTGCCAGCCAGTCGTGTCGGTGGGCCACTGAAGCTTTCTTT. This encodes CASQSCRWATEAFF.

Comment on this clonotype: This sequence is one base from a far larger clone and is likely a read error. The V call is TRBV7-9, the J call TRBJ2-3; D gene uncertain. There are 15 residues in the CDR3. V lost 5 bases to trimming and J lost 1 base, with 13 bases between them. CDR1 and CDR2 (germline): SEHNR, FQNEAQ (reference sequence). CDR3 in amino acids: CASSPDSLCTDTQYF. The CDR3, as DNA: TGTGCCAGCAGCCCTGACTCTCTCTGCACAGATACGCAGTATTTT.

This clonotype has just one count. This chain links TRBV10-3 with TRBJ2-7, with TRBD2 identical over 8 bases. J gave up 2 bases and V 3 bases, and 3 bases lay outside the gene matches. The germline CDR1 and CDR2 sequences are ENHRY and SYGVKD. There are 14 residues in the CDR3. The CDR3 sequence is CAISDIAGTYEQYF. The CDR3 DNA reads TGTGCCATCAGTGACATAGCGGGGACCTACGAGCAGTACTTC.

This clonotype is medium-sized. This chain connects TRBV3-1 to TRBJ2-2, with no clear D. Trimming stripped 1 base from V and 1 base from J, with 4 bases between. Germline loops: CDR1 LGHDT, CDR2 YNNKEL (reference sequence). This CDR3 spans 14 amino acids. CDR3 bases: TGTGCCAGCAGCCAAGCTCGGAACACCGGGGAGCTGTTTTTT. It codes for CASSQARNTGELFF.

As to this clonotype: A far larger clone is one base from this, pointing to a likely read error. V and J are TRBV6-2 or TRBV6-3 and TRBJ1-2; no firm D call. With 6 bases removed from V and 4 bases from J, the gap between germline ends came to 12 bases. This CDR3 contains 13 residues. CDR1 and CDR2 from the germline V gene are MNHEY and SVGEGT. The CDR3 sequence is CASRSLLVYGYTF. CDR3 coding DNA: TGTGCCAGCAGGAGCCTTTTGGTCTATGGCTACACCTTC.

This clonotype was detected ten times or more. The chain links TRBV3-1 to TRBJ2-3; D not certain. Per the germline V gene, CDR1 is LGHDT and CDR2 is YNNKEL (reference sequence). This CDR3 comprises 13 residues. Trimming took 3 bases from V and 4 from J, leaving 8 bases between them. CDR3 coding DNA: TGTGCCAGCAGCCATGTCCGATCAGATACGCAGTATTTT. Protein sequence: CASSHVRSDTQYF.

On this clonotype: A much larger clone differs from this one at a single base, so this may be a read error. The V and J genes are TRBV4-1 and TRBJ2-5; D not resolved. The CDR3 has 15 residues. Germline assignment: CDR1 MGHRA and CDR2 YSYEKL. The CDR3 protein is CASSQNPSMQENQYF. The CDR3 DNA reads as TGCGCCAGCAGCCAAAATCCTAGTATGCAAGAGAACCAGTACTTC.

This rearrangement joins TRBV19 to TRBJ2-6; D is uncertain. Germline loops: CDR1 LNHDA, CDR2 SQIVND (reference sequence). The CDR3 loop spans 15 amino acids. Trimming took 6 bases from V and 0 from J, leaving 9 bases between them. The CDR3 sequence is CASSGASSGANVLTF. CDR3 sequence (DNA): TGTGCCAGTAGCGGAGCCTCCTCTGGGGCCAACGTCCTGACTTTC.

Turning to this clonotype: Likely a read error: the CDR3 ends without its conserved phenylalanine or tryptophan. The DNA is omitted, as the CDR3 cannot be located on it reliably, and the CDR3 follows TCRdb's listing. The chain combines TRBV28 with TRBJ1-2; the DNA was not compared with TRBD1, the D call given in the table. The CDR3 is 13 residues long, counting both termini. The V gene's germline CDR1 is MDHEN and CDR2 SYDVKM. CDR3 amino acids: CASRVRVSDGYAL.

This clonotype was recorded many times. The J gene is TRBJ1-4, the V gene TRBV6-5; D may be TRBD1 (6 bases). The CDR3 totals 15 residues. Germline V gene data show CDR1 as MNHEY and CDR2 as SVGAGI. The V gene lost 4 bases and the J gene lost 11 bases, with 20 bases spanning the gap. The CDR3 DNA follows: TGTGCCAGCAGTTCAATAACGGGGGGCTCTGAGAAACTGTTTTTT. This encodes CASSSITGGSEKLFF.

On this clonotype itself: This may stem from a read error, because a much larger clone lies one nucleotide away. The gene calls are TRBV2 and TRBJ1-1; possible D gene TRBD1, 5 bases. V dropped 7 bases and J dropped 1 base, with 13 bases sitting between them. The germline CDR1 and CDR2 sequences are SNHLY and FYNNEI. The CDR3 length is 14 residues. The CDR3 bases are TGTGCCAGCATTCTGAGGGGCCGGAACACTGAAGCTTTCTTT. It codes for CASILRGRNTEAFF.